The 15 T cell receptor beta chains listed next were all sequenced from one sample in a study of OX40 agonist ivuxolimab in advanced cancers. Data came from immunoSEQ multiplex PCR; TCRdb stores just in-frame clones and leaves some out. The repertoire consists of tens of thousands of clones, with 85% to 90% occurring once and the leading ten covering 12%. The sample was CD4+ or CD8+ T cells sorted from blood, taken in a trial of the OX40 agonist ivuxolimab. The receptor source for this set is an adult with an advanced solid tumor such as melanoma, head and neck, liver or kidney cancer.

J is TRBJ2-7 and V is TRBV13; D not resolved. Per the germline V gene, CDR1 is PRHDT and CDR2 is FYEKMQ (reference sequence). Trimming took 2 bases from V and 3 from J, leaving 11 bases between them. The CDR3 loop spans 14 amino acids. The CDR3 sequence: CASSLTRRHYEQYF. In DNA form, the CDR3 reads TGTGCCAGCAGCTTAACGCGACGGCACTACGAGCAGTACTTC.

This chain connects TRBV5-6 to TRBJ2-7; D perhaps matches TRBD2 (5 bases). The V gene lost 0 bases and the J gene lost 0 bases, with 10 bases spanning the gap. The CDR3 totals 15 residues. CDR1 and CDR2 (germline): SGHDT, YYEEEE. The DNA of the CDR3 is TGTGCCAGCAGCTTGGCCCTTACTAGCTCCTACGAGCAGTACTTC. It specifies CASSLALTSSYEQYF.

This chain uses TRBV29-1 with TRBJ2-1; 11 nucleotides align to TRBD2. V lost 5 bases, J lost 4 bases, and 7 bases stayed unmatched. The CDR3 has 15 amino acids. CDR1 SQVTM and CDR2 ANQGSEA come from the germline V gene. CDR3 nucleotides: TGCAGCGTTCCCCGACTAGCGGGATCATACAATGAGCAGTTCTTC. It encodes CSVPRLAGSYNEQFF.

The J gene is TRBJ2-1, the V gene TRBV5-1; 7 positions agree with TRBD2. V gave up 4 bases and J gave up 1 base; unmatched junction bases: 5. There are 15 residues in the CDR3. The V gene's germline CDR1 is SGHRS and CDR2 YFSETQ. The DNA for the CDR3 is TGCGCCAGCAGCGGAATTAGCGGGTCCTACAATGAGCAGTTCTTC. Its translation: CASSGISGSYNEQFF.

V and J are TRBV7-8 and TRBJ2-1; 14 bases match TRBD2. The CDR3 extends over 15 amino acids. Germline lookup yields CDR1 SGHVS and CDR2 FQNEAQ. V shed 5 bases and J 14 bases; nucleotides not matched to a gene: 11. In DNA, the CDR3 is TGTGCCAGCAGCCAACAAATGGGACTAGCGGGAGACGAGTTCTTC. Amino acid sequence: CASSQQMGLAGDEFF.

The CDR3 DNA sequence: TGTGCCAGCAGTTCCGGGACAGGGAGCAATCAGCCCCAGCATTTT. It translates to CASSSGTGSNQPQHF. This chain connects TRBV27 to TRBJ1-5; TRBD1 aligns across 9 bases. The CDR3 contains 15 residues. The V and J ends lost 4 bases and 1 base, in that order; junction bases with no gene match: 2. CDR1 and CDR2 from the germline V gene are MNHEY and SMNVEV (reference sequence).

V and J are TRBV2 and TRBJ1-3; D is ambiguous. V gave up 2 bases and J gave up 4 bases, with 12 bases separating them. CDR3 length: 15 residues. Per germline, CDR1 SNHLY and CDR2 FYNNEI. The CDR3 DNA reads TGTGCCAGCAGTGAATTCTTCAATCCGGGAAACACCATATATTTT. Protein product: CASSEFFNPGNTIYF.

The chain employs TRBV15 and TRBJ1-2; D might be TRBD1 (5 bases). Germline V gene lookup returns CDR1 LNHNV and CDR2 YYDKDF (reference sequence). This CDR3 region has 19 residues. The germline V and J ends were trimmed by 1 base and 2 bases, with 23 bases remaining between them. CDR3 in DNA: TGTGCCACCAGCAGAGCCAGCAGGGTCAGCTCATTCACCAACTATGGCTACACCTTC. Its translation is CATSRASRVSSFTNYGYTF.

This chain connects TRBV19 to TRBJ2-3; 9 bases are shared with TRBD2. The germline CDR1 and CDR2 sequences are LNHDA and SQIVND (reference sequence). CDR3 length: 15 residues. J lost 3 bases, V lost 2 bases, and 3 bases had no gene match. This CDR3 reads CASSITSGLTDTQYF. The CDR3 bases are TGTGCCAGTAGTATAACTAGCGGGTTGACAGATACGCAGTATTTT. Full variable domain (rest looked up from reference TRBV19 and TRBJ2-3): DGGITQSPKYLFRKEGQNVTLSCEQNLNHDAMYWYRQDPGQGLRLIYYSQIVNDFQKGDIAEGYSVSREKKESFPLTVTSAQKNPTAFYLCASSITSGLTDTQYFGPGTRLTVL.

This sequence joins TRBV27 and TRBJ2-7; perhaps D is TRBD1 or TRBD2 (6 bases each). The germline V gene has CDR1 MNHEY and CDR2 SMNVEV (reference sequence). V dropped 4 bases and J dropped 3 bases, with 19 bases sitting between them. The CDR3 consists of 16 residues. CDR3 in amino acids: CASSYSSGALVYEQYF. The CDR3 DNA reads TGTGCCAGCAGTTACTCTTCGGGGGCTCTCGTCTACGAGCAGTACTTC.

J is TRBJ1-2 and V is TRBV6-5, with 7 bases lining up with TRBD1. V lost 5 bases, J lost 6 bases, and 6 bases stayed unmatched. The CDR3 is 13 residues long. Germline values: CDR1 MNHEY, CDR2 SVGAGI. CDR3 DNA: TGTGCCAGCAGTCTGACAGGGCTCGATGGCTACACCTTC. The encoded protein is CASSLTGLDGYTF.

The rearrangement uses TRBV27 and TRBJ2-5; 7 nucleotides line up with TRBD1. CDR3 length: 15 amino acids. The V gene end was trimmed by 4 bases and the J gene end by 0 bases; junction bases not matched to a gene: 5. The V gene's germline CDR1 is MNHEY and CDR2 SMNVEV (reference sequence). CDR3 bases: TGTGCCAGCAGTTCCCTGACAGGGTACCAAGAGACCCAGTACTTC. It encodes CASSSLTGYQETQYF.

V and J are TRBV7-3 and TRBJ2-5, with D maybe TRBD2 (5 bases). Germline CDR1 reads SGHTA; CDR2 reads FQGTGA. The V end was cut by 5 bases, the J end by 4 bases, with 11 bases between. The CDR3 covers 13 residues. The CDR3 nucleotides are TGTGCCAGCAGCCCTGACTACACAGAGACCCAGTACTTC. Its translation: CASSPDYTETQYF. Full variable domain (remainder filled in from reference TRBV7-3 and TRBJ2-5): GAGVSQTPSNKVTEKGKYVELRCDPISGHTALYWYRQSLGQGPEFLIYFQGTGAADDSGLPNDRFFAVRPEGSVSTLKIQRTERGDSAVYLCASSPDYTETQYFGPGTRLLVL.

This chain uses TRBV19 with TRBJ1-1; a possible D gene is TRBD1 (5 bases). CDR3 length: 12 amino acids. V was shortened by 5 bases and J by 5 bases, with 9 bases between the two germline ends. Per the germline V gene, CDR1 is LNHDA and CDR2 is SQIVND (reference sequence). CDR3 loop: CASSGGRTEAFF. The CDR3 DNA reads TGTGCCAGTAGTGGGGGACGTACTGAAGCTTTCTTT.

The chain is built from TRBV5-1 and TRBJ1-2; D ambiguous. This CDR3 spans 17 amino acids. Germline CDR1 SGHRS, CDR2 YFSETQ. The V end was cut by 0 bases, the J end by 4 bases, with 19 bases between. The CDR3, as DNA: TGCGCCAGCAGCTTGGCCGTACCCCCTAAGAAGGGCTATGGCTACACCTTC. This gives the protein CASSLAVPPKKGYGYTF.